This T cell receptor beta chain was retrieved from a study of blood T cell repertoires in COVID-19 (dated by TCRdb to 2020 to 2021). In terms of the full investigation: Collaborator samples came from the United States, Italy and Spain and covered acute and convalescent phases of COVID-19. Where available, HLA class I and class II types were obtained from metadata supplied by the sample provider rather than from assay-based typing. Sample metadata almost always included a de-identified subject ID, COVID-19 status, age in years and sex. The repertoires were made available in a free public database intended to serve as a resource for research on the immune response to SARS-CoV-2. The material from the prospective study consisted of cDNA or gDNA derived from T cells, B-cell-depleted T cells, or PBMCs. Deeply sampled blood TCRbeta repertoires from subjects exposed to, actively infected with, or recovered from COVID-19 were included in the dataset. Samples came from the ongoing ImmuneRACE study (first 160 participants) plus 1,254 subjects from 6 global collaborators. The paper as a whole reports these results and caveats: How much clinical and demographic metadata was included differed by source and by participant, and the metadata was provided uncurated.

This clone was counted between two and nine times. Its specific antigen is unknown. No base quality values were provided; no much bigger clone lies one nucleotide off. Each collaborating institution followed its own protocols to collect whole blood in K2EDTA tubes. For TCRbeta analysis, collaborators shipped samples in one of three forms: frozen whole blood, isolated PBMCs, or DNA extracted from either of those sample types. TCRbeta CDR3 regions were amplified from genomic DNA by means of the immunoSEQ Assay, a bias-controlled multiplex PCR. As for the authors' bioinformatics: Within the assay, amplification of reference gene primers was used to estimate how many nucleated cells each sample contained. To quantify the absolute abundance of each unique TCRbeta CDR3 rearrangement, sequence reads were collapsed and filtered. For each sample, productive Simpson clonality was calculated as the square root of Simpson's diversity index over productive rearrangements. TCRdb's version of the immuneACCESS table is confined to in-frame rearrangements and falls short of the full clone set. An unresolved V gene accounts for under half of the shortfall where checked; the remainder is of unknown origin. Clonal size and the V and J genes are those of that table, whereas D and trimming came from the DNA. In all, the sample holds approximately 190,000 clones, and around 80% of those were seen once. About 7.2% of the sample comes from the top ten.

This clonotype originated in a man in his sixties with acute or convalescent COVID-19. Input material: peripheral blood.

The base sequence is TGTGCCAGCAGCCGGGACAGGGGAGTAGAGACCCAGTACTTC. Its translation reads: CASSRDRGVETQYF. The receptor chain draws on TRBV14 and TRBJ2-5; 10 bases in the middle match TRBD1. CDR1 and CDR2 are drawn from the germline V gene: SGHDN, FVKESK. Ends trimmed: V by 4 bases, J by 4 bases; bases unmatched to a gene: 3. Including the terminal cysteine and phenylalanine, the CDR3 comprises 14 residues. The DNA shown is the 42-base CDR3, in frame from base 1.